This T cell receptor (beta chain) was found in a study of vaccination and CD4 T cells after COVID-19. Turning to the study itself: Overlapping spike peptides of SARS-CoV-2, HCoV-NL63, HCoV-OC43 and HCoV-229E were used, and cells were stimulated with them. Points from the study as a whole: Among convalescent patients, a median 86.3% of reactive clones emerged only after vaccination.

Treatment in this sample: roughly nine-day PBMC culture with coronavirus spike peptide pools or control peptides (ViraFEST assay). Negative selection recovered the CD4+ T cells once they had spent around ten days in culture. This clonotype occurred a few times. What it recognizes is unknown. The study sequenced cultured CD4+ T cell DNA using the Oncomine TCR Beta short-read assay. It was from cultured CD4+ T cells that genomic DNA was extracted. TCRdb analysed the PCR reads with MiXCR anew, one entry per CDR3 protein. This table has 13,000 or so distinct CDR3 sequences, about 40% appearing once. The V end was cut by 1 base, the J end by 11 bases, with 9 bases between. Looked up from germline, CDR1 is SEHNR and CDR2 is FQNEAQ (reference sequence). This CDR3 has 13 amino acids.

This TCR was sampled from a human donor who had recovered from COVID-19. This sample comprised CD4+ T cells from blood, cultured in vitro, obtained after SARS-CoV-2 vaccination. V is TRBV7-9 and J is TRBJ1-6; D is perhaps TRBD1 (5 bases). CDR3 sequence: CASSLEGKAPLHF. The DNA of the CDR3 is TGTGCCAGCAGCTTAGAGGGGAAGGCACCCCTCCACTTT.